This T cell receptor (beta chain) derives from a study of shared clonotypes between healthy human individuals (dated by TCRdb to the early 2020s). Concerning the study at large: The cohort comprised two women and three men aged 18 to 49 years. For each donor, CD4 naive and CD4 memory were each given three plates, CD8 naive was given two plates, and CD8 memory was given one plate. To estimate repertoire size and how much clonotype sharing occurs between individuals, the study deeply sequenced the blood TCR repertoires of several healthy adults. Different laboratories and diverse techniques were used to prepare libraries and sequence TCR repertoires, to increase sequencing depth and limit assay-specific biases. Between about 0.85 and 9.5 billion PBMCs per donor were obtained by leukapheresis.

CD8 naive samples were CD45RO-negative cells positively selected for CCR7, giving a CD45RA+CCR7+ population that excluded TemRA cells. Healthy HIV-negative adults with no recently reported acute infections or vaccinations were included as donors. Only Caucasian adults living in Nashville, Tennessee, USA were represented among the donors. After blood collection by leukapheresis, PBMCs were isolated using Ficoll-Histopaque density gradient centrifugation and then cryopreserved in the vapor phase of liquid nitrogen. Analytical flow cytometry was used to check the purity and quantity of every magnetically sorted T cell population. Genomic DNA was isolated from every sorted fraction and measured by UV absorbance on a Nanodrop 2000c. The investigation overall reported the following: Because the study included only a small number of donors, the genetic and exposure-history diversity represented was limited. Across a few donors, 4.5% to 6.5% of naive CD4, 3.5% of naive CD8, approximately 2.5% of memory CD4, and around 0.4% of memory CD8 clonotypes were shared. Higher generation probabilities were observed for clonotypes shared by all four sorted-subset donors than for non-shared clonotypes. Naive subsets generally had larger estimated clonotype richness than memory subsets. Rarefaction of sorted-subset datasets indicated incomplete sequencing despite the large sequencing depth. Pairwise subsampling led to the expectation that sequencing depth would affect the degree of clonotype sharing among donors. Sampling was restricted to blood, and TCR repertoires in tissues likely differ from the TCR repertoires found in blood.

This clone appeared a single time. This receptor's antigen is unknown. Base qualities are not recorded, but no much larger clone differs from it by a single base. Using the deep immunoSEQ assay, TCR CDR3 regions were amplified from genomic DNA by multiplex PCR. Genomic DNA extracted from each cell subset was distributed evenly over all wells of several immunoSEQ 96-well plates, and each plate served as one replicate. For sorted subsets, each replicate PCR was loaded with 200 ng genomic DNA, equivalent to 25,000 to 30,000 T cell genomes. Purified libraries were measured with a Qubit 3.0 fluorometer, size-checked on a Bioanalyzer 2100, and measured again with the KAPA Library Quantification kit. A separate single-read 150-cycle Illumina NextSeq 550 flow cell was used to sequence each immunoSEQ 96-well plate. Per the original workflow: Because the immunoSEQ output included only junctional sequences and no quality scores, the filtering could not be the same as the filtering used for full-length reads. To assign V/J genes and CDR3, sequences were annotated against IMGT germline references using PyIR, a Python wrapper for IgBLAST v1.9. Reads with weak V/J assignments (E-value above 1e-6), missing CDR3, stop codons, out-of-frame junctions, or ambiguous translated residues were removed. V3J clonotypes were defined by identical inferred V gene, J gene, and CDR3 amino acid sequence. Percentage overlap between repertoires was calculated by dividing the number of shared unique clonotypes by the size of the smaller repertoire. Three approaches were used to assess repertoire richness: RTK rarefaction, the Chao1 estimator, and Recon v2.1 estimates of unobserved clonotypes. OLGA was used to compute generation probabilities for all TCRbeta clonotypes that the gDNA method yielded from a handful of donors. Imported from immuneACCESS, the table was reduced by TCRdb to in-frame sequences with V and J called. These copies leave out some clones; in studies compared against another copy, an unresolved V gene accounts for under half, and the cause of the remainder is not known. From that table come the V and J calls and clone size; the DNA was used to work out D and trimming. In all, the sample holds about 2 million clones, and about 95% of those were seen once. The top ten hold 0.85% to 1.2% of the sample.

Including the terminal cysteine and phenylalanine, the CDR3 comprises 16 residues. The CDR3 DNA has 48 bases and is translated from base 1. A distance of 14 bases separates the germline ends of V and J, which lose 1 base and 1 base respectively. For CDR1 and CDR2, the germline V gene (reference sequence) lists PRHDT and FYEKMQ. Sequencing was carried out using naive CD8+ T cells sorted from blood. The sample's cell subset or site label, in plain terms: CD45RA+CCR7+. This receptor was taken from a man aged 18 to 29 in good health. In this chain, TRBV13 is recombined with TRBJ2-7; the D call is possibly TRBD1 or TRBD2, each sharing 6 bases. CDR3 reads: CASSLESQGGSYEQYF. The DNA sequence is TGTGCCAGCAGCTTAGAATCACAGGGAGGATCCTACGAGCAGTACTTC.